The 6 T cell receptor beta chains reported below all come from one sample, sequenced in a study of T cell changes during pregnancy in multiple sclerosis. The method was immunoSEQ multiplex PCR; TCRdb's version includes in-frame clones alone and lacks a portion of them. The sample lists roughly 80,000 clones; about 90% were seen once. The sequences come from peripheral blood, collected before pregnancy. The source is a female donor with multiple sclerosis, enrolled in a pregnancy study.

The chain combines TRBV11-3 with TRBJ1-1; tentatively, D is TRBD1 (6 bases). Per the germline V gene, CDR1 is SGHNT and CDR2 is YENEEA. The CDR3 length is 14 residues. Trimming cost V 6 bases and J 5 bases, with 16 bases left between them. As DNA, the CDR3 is TGTGCCAGCAGTGCGGCCAGGGGTTTTACTGAAGCTTTCTTT. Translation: CASSAARGFTEAFF.

CDR3 sequence (DNA): TGTGCCACCAGCAAGGGACAGTCCTACGAGCAGTACTTC. It translates to CATSKGQSYEQYF. The V call is TRBV15, the J call TRBJ2-7; TRBD1 agrees at 7 bases. Germline V CDR1 and CDR2: LNHNV, YYDKDF (reference sequence). This CDR3 has 13 amino acids. Trimming at V came to 4 bases and at J to 1 base, leaving 1 base not matched to a gene.

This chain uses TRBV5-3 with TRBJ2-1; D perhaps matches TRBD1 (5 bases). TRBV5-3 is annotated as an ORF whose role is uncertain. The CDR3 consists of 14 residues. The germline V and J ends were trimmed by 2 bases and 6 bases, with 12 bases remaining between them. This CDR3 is CARSFLTGPNEQFF. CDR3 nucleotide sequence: TGTGCCAGAAGCTTTTTAACAGGTCCCAATGAGCAGTTCTTC.

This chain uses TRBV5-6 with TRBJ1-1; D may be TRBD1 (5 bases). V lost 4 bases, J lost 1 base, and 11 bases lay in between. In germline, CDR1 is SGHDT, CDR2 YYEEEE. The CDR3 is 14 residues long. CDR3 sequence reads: CASSPRTWNTEAFF. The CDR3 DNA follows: TGTGCCAGCAGCCCCCGGACATGGAACACTGAAGCTTTCTTT.

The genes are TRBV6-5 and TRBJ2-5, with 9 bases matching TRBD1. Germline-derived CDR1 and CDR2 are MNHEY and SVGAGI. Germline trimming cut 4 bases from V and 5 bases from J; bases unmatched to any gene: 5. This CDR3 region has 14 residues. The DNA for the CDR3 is TGTGCCAGCAGTTTACAGGGGGCAGGGGAGACCCAGTACTTC. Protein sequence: CASSLQGAGETQYF.

CDR3 region: CASSLTPGQGLNTIYF. CDR3 bases: TGTGCCAGCAGTCTCACGCCGGGACAGGGGTTGAACACCATATATTTT. This chain uses TRBV27 with TRBJ1-3; TRBD1 matches at 10 bases. The J segment lost 7 bases and the V segment lost 5 bases, leaving 11 bases of the junction unmatched. The CDR3 has 16 amino acids. Germline assignment: CDR1 MNHEY and CDR2 SMNVEV (reference sequence).